The T cell receptor beta chain under discussion was sequenced for a study of human T cells and chemical hapten exposure. Study-level information: Scalp application of diphenylcyclopropenone was performed weekly in patients across the entire roughly 26-week study. Broader study findings: Once DPC sensitization occurred, TCRs above 1 in 1000 frequency showed no change. Expanded TCR sets contained significantly more large CDR3 similarity clusters than controls. In the PT1 data, expanded TCR counts showed a positive correlation with patch test score.

As to this clonotype: What it recognizes is unknown.

V dropped 5 bases and J dropped 14 bases, with 13 bases sitting between them. Germline values: CDR1 MDHEN, CDR2 SYDVKM. The CDR3 loop spans 12 amino acids. Time point in this sample: pre-sensitization, week 0. The treatment denotes: therapeutic diphenylcyclopropenone sensitization with weekly scalp DPC. Each CDR3 protein gets one entry after TCRdb re-called the RACE reads with MiXCR. Of 350,000 to 400,000 distinct CDR3 sequences listed, less than 6.5% are singletons. The chain recombines TRBV28 with TRBJ1-6; no clear D gene. The sample consisted of whole blood, taken in connection with sensitization to the hapten diphenylcyclopropenone (DPC). The receptor comes from a woman between 50 and 59 years old with alopecia areata. Some clones in this sample may be carry-over from other donors' samples. The CDR3: CASSLTGQALHF. DNA for the CDR3: TGTGCCAGCAGTCTGACGGGCCAGGCCCTCCACTTT.